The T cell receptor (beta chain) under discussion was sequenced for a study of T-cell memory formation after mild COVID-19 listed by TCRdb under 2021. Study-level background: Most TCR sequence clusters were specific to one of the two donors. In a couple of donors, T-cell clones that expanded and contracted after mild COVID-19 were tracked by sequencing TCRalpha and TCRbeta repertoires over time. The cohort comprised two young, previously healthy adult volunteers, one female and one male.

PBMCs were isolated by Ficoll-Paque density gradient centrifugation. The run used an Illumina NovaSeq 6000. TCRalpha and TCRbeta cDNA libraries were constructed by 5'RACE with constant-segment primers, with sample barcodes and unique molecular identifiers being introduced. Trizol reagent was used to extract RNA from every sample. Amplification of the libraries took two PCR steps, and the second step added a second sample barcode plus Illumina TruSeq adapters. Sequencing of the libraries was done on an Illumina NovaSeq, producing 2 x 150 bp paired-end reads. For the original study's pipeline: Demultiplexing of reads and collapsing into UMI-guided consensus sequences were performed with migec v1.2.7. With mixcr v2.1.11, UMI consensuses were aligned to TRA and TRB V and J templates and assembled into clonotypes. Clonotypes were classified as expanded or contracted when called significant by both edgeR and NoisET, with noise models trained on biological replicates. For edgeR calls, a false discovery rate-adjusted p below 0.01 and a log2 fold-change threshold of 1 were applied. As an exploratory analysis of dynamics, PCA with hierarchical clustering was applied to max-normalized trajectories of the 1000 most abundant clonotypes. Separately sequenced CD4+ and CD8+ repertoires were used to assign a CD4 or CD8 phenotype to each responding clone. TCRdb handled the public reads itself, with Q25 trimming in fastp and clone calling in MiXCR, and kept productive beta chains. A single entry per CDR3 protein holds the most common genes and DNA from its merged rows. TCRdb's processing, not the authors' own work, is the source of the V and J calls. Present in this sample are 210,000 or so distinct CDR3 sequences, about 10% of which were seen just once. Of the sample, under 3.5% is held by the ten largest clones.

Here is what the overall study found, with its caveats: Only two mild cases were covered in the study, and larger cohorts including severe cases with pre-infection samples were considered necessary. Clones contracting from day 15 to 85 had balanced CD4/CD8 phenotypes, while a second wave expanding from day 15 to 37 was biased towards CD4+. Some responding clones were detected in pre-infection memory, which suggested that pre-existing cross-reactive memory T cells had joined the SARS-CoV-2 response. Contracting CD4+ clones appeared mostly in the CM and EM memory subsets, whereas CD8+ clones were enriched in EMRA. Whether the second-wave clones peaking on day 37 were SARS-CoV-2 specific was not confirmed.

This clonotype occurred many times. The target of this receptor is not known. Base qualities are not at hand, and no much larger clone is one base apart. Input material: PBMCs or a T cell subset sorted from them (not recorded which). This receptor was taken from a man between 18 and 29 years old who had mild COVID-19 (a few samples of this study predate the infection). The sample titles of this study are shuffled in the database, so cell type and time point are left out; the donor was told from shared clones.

The DNA sequence is as follows: TGTGCCAGCAGCCCATTAGTGGGGACAGGGGTTACGAACACTGAAGCTTTCTTT. The resulting protein is CASSPLVGTGVTNTEAFF. Recombination connected TRBV7-2 to TRBJ1-1, and 10 bases in between align with TRBD1. Compared with germline, V lacks 5 bases and J lacks 1 base; bases without a gene match: 13. Spanning cysteine to phenylalanine, the CDR3 consists of 18 amino acids. Only the CDR3 region is kept as DNA, spanning 54 bases read in frame from base 1. CDR1 SGHTA and CDR2 FQGNSA were looked up in the germline V gene. The entire variable domain, with the stretches around the CDR3 drawn from the reference TRBV7-2 and TRBJ1-1 proteins, is GAGVSQSPSNKVTEKGKDVELRCDPISGHTALYWYRQSLGQGLEFLIYFQGNSAPDKSGLPSDRFSAERTGGSVSTLTIQRTQQEDSAVYLCASSPLVGTGVTNTEAFFGQGTRLTVV.